The 11 T cell receptor beta chains reported below all come from one sample, sequenced in a study of CD8+ T cells in alopecia areata. Once RNA had been extracted, it was reverse transcribed into cDNA to act as the sequencing template. Clones were read by immunoSEQ multiplex PCR, and TCRdb kept only the in-frame ones, dropping some. Of 100,000 to 150,000 clones listed, around 60% are singletons. This specimen was CD4+ T cells sorted from blood, taken at week 0. The receptor source for this set is a human donor with alopecia areata.

This chain uses TRBV6-6 with TRBJ2-5, with TRBD2 matching 8 bases. V shed 3 bases and J 5 bases; nucleotides not matched to a gene: 5. Germline values: CDR1 MNHNY, CDR2 SVGAGI (reference sequence). This CDR3 is built from 14 residues. CDR3 amino acids: CASSYRGGRETQYF. The CDR3, as DNA: TGTGCCAGCAGTTATCGGGGGGGCCGGGAGACCCAGTACTTC.

The V and J genes are TRBV11-1 and TRBJ1-5; the D gene is possibly TRBD1 (5 bases). This CDR3 is built from 13 residues. Germline-derived CDR1 and CDR2 are SGHAT and FQDESV (reference sequence). Trimming pared 1 base from V and 6 bases from J, leaving 7 bases between. The CDR3 DNA is TGTGCCAGCAGCTTAGGGAGGGGTCAGCCCCAGCATTTT. It yields the protein CASSLGRGQPQHF. The full variable domain, in which reference TRBV11-1 and TRBJ1-5 provide the parts outside the CDR3, is EAEVAQSPRYKITEKSQAVAFWCDPISGHATLYWYRQILGQGPELLVQFQDESVVDDSQLPKDRFSAERLKGVDSTLKIQPAELGDSAMYLCASSLGRGQPQHFGDGTRLSIL.

This chain uses TRBV28 with TRBJ1-1; TRBD1 might be the D (5 bases). Germline V lookup: CDR1 MDHEN, CDR2 SYDVKM. The CDR3 extends over 14 amino acids. Trimming took 3 bases from V and 6 from J, leaving 14 bases between them. DNA for the CDR3: TGTGCCAGCAGTTTTTCGGCAGGGAGCTCTGAAGCTTTCTTT. Protein sequence: CASSFSAGSSEAFF. The entire variable domain, with the rest obtained from reference TRBV28 and TRBJ1-1, is as follows: DVKVTQSSRYLVKRTGEKVFLECVQDMDHENMFWYRQDPGLGLRLIYFSYDVKMKEKGDIPEGYSVSREKKERFSLILESASTNQTSMYLCASSFSAGSSEAFFGQGTRLTVV.

The table lists this clone with a few counts. The J gene is TRBJ2-7, the V gene TRBV7-2; TRBD2 matches at 7 bases. V dropped 1 base and J dropped 5; count of bases not matched to a gene: 11. This CDR3 comprises 16 residues. Germline lookup yields CDR1 SGHTA and CDR2 FQGNSA. The CDR3 is CASSLGGRGNRHEQYF. DNA of the CDR3: TGTGCCAGCAGCTTAGGCGGGCGGGGGAATCGACACGAGCAGTACTTC.

This clone was picked up a small number of times. This chain uses TRBV2 with TRBJ1-5; 9 bases match TRBD1. Germline V CDR1 and CDR2: SNHLY, FYNNEI. CDR3 length: 13 amino acids. With V trimmed by 5 bases and J by 7 bases, 3 bases remained unmatched. This CDR3 is CASSTDRGQPQHF. CDR3 coding DNA: TGTGCCAGCAGTACGGACAGGGGCCAGCCCCAGCATTTT. Using reference TRBV2 and TRBJ1-5 for the parts outside the CDR3, the full variable domain is EPEVTQTPSHQVTQMGQEVILRCVPISNHLYFYWYRQILGQKVEFLVSFYNNEISEKSEIFDDQFSVERPDGSNFTLKIRSTKLEDSAMYFCASSTDRGQPQHFGDGTRLSIL.

V usage is TRBV19 and J usage is TRBJ2-5; D possibly uses TRBD1 or TRBD2 (5 bases each). The CDR3 contains 15 residues. V lost 4 bases and J 0 bases, leaving 12 bases between the germline ends. Looked up from germline, CDR1 is LNHDA and CDR2 is SQIVND (reference sequence). CDR3 bases: TGTGCCAGTAGTAGGGACGGTCGGTACCAAGAGACCCAGTACTTC. The encoded protein is CASSRDGRYQETQYF.

By share, this clone counts as medium-sized. This chain joins TRBV11-2 and TRBJ2-7; D gene uncertain. There are 14 residues in the CDR3. Looked up from germline, CDR1 is SGHAT and CDR2 is FQNNGV. The V gene lost 2 bases and the J gene lost 4 bases, with 12 bases spanning the gap. CDR3 coding DNA: TGTGCCAGCAGCTTAAGCCAGGCTTCTTACGAGCAGTACTTC. It is translated as CASSLSQASYEQYF.

This chain joins TRBV13 and TRBJ2-1; D is possibly TRBD2 (6 bases). Between the trimmed V and J ends, which lost 6 bases and 2 bases, there was a span of 11 bases. The CDR3 is 14 residues long. CDR1 is PRHDT, CDR2 FYEKMQ, per germline (reference sequence). CDR3 region: CASRNGEAYNEQFF. The CDR3 bases are TGTGCCAGCAGAAACGGGGAGGCCTACAATGAGCAGTTCTTC. Full variable domain (outside the CDR3, taken from reference TRBV13 and TRBJ2-1): AAGVIQSPRHLIKEKRETATLKCYPIPRHDTVYWYQQGPGQDPQFLISFYEKMQSDKGSIPDRFSAQQFSDYHSELNMSSLELGDSALYFCASRNGEAYNEQFFGPGTRLTVL.

A few counts support this clone. The rearrangement joins TRBV21-1 to TRBJ1-6. TRBV21-1 is a recognized pseudogene. CDR3 length: 15 residues. CDR3 in DNA: TGTGCCAGCAGCCCCTATGGGGTGCGGATGGCACCCCTCCACTTT. Translation: CASSPYGVRMAPLHF.

The J gene is TRBJ2-3, the V gene TRBV7-3; D tentatively reads TRBD1 or TRBD2 (5 bases each). V lost 5 bases, J lost 5 bases, and 11 bases lay in between. Germline V gene data show CDR1 as SGHTA and CDR2 as FQGTGA. This CDR3 has 13 amino acids. The CDR3 DNA follows: TGTGCCAGCAGCACCGGGGCACGAGATACGCAGTATTTT. This codes for CASSTGARDTQYF.

The chain is built from TRBV10-3 and TRBJ2-5; D not certain. The V gene's germline CDR1 is ENHRY and CDR2 SYGVKD. V lost 4 bases to trimming and J lost 3 bases, with 6 bases between them. The CDR3 length is 12 residues. The CDR3 protein is CAISGPKETQYF. In nucleotides, the CDR3 is TGTGCCATCAGTGGGCCCAAAGAGACCCAGTACTTC.